These 31 T cell receptor beta chains originate from one sample sequenced in a study of cytomegalovirus exposure and HLA in healthy donors. The PCR ran on 60 Vbeta and 13 Jbeta primers. Generated by immunoSEQ multiplex PCR, the TCRdb table keeps only in-frame clones and is missing some. The sample has 140,000 to 150,000 clones; roughly 9.8% are singletons. The sequencing input was PBMCs. These receptor sequences come from a man aged 50-59 years in good health and CMV-seronegative.

This clone was counted a few times. V gene TRBV20-1 combines with J gene TRBJ2-3; D unresolved. The CDR3 has 11 amino acids. Germline CDR1 and CDR2: DFQATT and SNEGSKA (reference sequence). V was cut by 3 bases and J by 4 bases, with 5 bases left in between. CDR3 amino acids: CSASRSDTQYF. CDR3 sequence (DNA): TGCAGTGCTAGCAGATCAGATACGCAGTATTTT.

This clone has just a few counts. The gene calls are TRBV2 and TRBJ1-1; tentatively, D is TRBD1 (5 bases). CDR3 size: 13 residues. Germline V gives CDR1 SNHLY, CDR2 FYNNEI. With 8 bases removed from V and 1 base from J, the gap between germline ends came to 11 bases. CDR3 coding DNA: TGTGCCAGCCGACCGACAGAGAACACTGAAGCTTTCTTT. Its protein is CASRPTENTEAFF.

This clone turned up a few times. This chain connects TRBV29-1 to TRBJ2-7; TRBD2 agrees at 8 bases. Germline CDR1 SQVTM, CDR2 ANQGSEA. This CDR3 region has 15 residues. Trimming removed 0 bases from V and 2 bases from J; junction bases left unmatched: 6. DNA for the CDR3: TGCAGCGTTGAAGACGGTAGCGGGGCAACCTACGAGCAGTACTTC. This gives the protein CSVEDGSGATYEQYF.

This chain joins TRBV27 and TRBJ1-5, with D possibly being TRBD1 (6 bases). The CDR3 loop spans 15 amino acids. Trimming removed 4 bases at V and 7 bases at J, with 17 bases between. Looked up from germline, CDR1 is MNHEY and CDR2 is SMNVEV (reference sequence). The CDR3 nucleotides read TGTGCCAGCAGTTCTCGGGGGGACACTTTGCAGCCCCAGCATTTT. Translation gives CASSSRGDTLQPQHF.

This clone has only a few counts. This rearrangement joins TRBV10-1 to TRBJ1-1, with unresolved D. The CDR3 has 14 residues. The ends were cut back, 6 bases at V and 3 bases at J, with 14 bases in the middle. Germline values: CDR1 WNHNN, CDR2 SYGVQD (reference sequence). The CDR3 sequence is CASRVDKGDTEAFF. The DNA for the CDR3 is TGCGCCAGCAGAGTTGACAAGGGAGACACTGAAGCTTTCTTT.

This clone was counted a few times. The rearrangement joins TRBV30 to TRBJ2-1; TRBD2 might be the D (5 bases). The CDR3 runs 16 residues. V gave up 6 bases and J gave up 1 base, with 19 bases separating them. Looked up from germline, CDR1 is GTSNPN and CDR2 is SVGIG (reference sequence). CDR3 bases: TGTGCCTGTTTGAGCGGCGCGAGGAGATCCTACAATGAGCAGTTCTTC. Amino acids: CACLSGARRSYNEQFF.

The V and J genes are TRBV10-3 and TRBJ2-5; 9 nucleotides align to TRBD1. With 6 bases clipped from V and 5 bases from J, the junction kept 13 bases outside the gene matches. Germline V gene lookup returns CDR1 ENHRY and CDR2 SYGVKD. The CDR3 loop spans 16 amino acids. The CDR3 DNA follows: TGTGCCATCAGCACCGGGACAGGGAATGGGTGGGAGACCCAGTACTTC. It specifies CAISTGTGNGWETQYF.

This chain links TRBV5-1 with TRBJ2-7, with D possibly matching TRBD2 (6 bases). The germline V gene has CDR1 SGHRS and CDR2 YFSETQ. The ends were cut back, 4 bases at V and 1 base at J, with 15 bases in the middle. The CDR3 length is 15 residues. Written as DNA, the CDR3 is TGCGCCAGCAGCCCCTTAATGGGGACTTCCTACGAGCAGTACTTC. It specifies CASSPLMGTSYEQYF.

This clone was observed a few times. V and J are TRBV28 and TRBJ1-4; 7 nucleotides agree with TRBD1. This CDR3 is built from 16 residues. Trimming removed 2 bases from V and 6 bases from J; junction bases left unmatched: 9. The germline CDR1 and CDR2 sequences are MDHEN and SYDVKM. The CDR3 loop is CASSLETQGMYEKLFF. The CDR3 DNA sequence: TGTGCCAGCAGTTTAGAGACACAGGGGATGTATGAAAAACTGTTTTTT. Full variable domain (remainder filled in from reference TRBV28 and TRBJ1-4): DVKVTQSSRYLVKRTGEKVFLECVQDMDHENMFWYRQDPGLGLRLIYFSYDVKMKEKGDIPEGYSVSREKKERFSLILESASTNQTSMYLCASSLETQGMYEKLFFGSGTQLSVL.

The chain has TRBV19 and TRBJ1-2; 8 bases fit TRBD1. CDR1 LNHDA and CDR2 SQIVND come from the germline V gene (reference sequence). The CDR3 contains 15 residues. Germline trimming cut 3 bases from V and 1 base from J; bases unmatched to any gene: 4. In nucleotides, the CDR3 is TGTGCCAGTAGTATGAGAGGACAGGGTAACTATGGCTACACCTTC. The encoded protein is CASSMRGQGNYGYTF.

The chain recombines TRBV28 with TRBJ1-1; D ambiguous. CDR1 and CDR2 from the germline V gene are MDHEN and SYDVKM. V dropped 5 bases and J dropped 8 bases, with 9 bases sitting between them. This CDR3 contains 11 residues. CDR3 residues: CASSPRREAFF. In DNA form, the CDR3 reads TGTGCCAGCAGTCCGCGAAGAGAAGCTTTCTTT. The complete variable domain, with remaining parts taken from reference TRBV28 and TRBJ1-1, reads DVKVTQSSRYLVKRTGEKVFLECVQDMDHENMFWYRQDPGLGLRLIYFSYDVKMKEKGDIPEGYSVSREKKERFSLILESASTNQTSMYLCASSPRREAFFGQGTRLTVV.

The J gene is TRBJ2-7, the V gene TRBV28; 11 bases are a match to TRBD1. Per germline, CDR1 MDHEN and CDR2 SYDVKM. V lost 6 bases to trimming and J lost 0 bases; unmatched junction nucleotides: 4. The CDR3 is made up of 15 amino acids. CDR3 region: CASRPGQGASYEQYF. CDR3 DNA: TGTGCCAGCAGACCCGGACAGGGGGCCTCCTACGAGCAGTACTTC.

This clone was seen a handful of times. The rearrangement uses TRBV11-3 and TRBJ2-5; D unresolved. CDR1 is SGHNT, CDR2 YENEEA, per germline. The CDR3 loop spans 13 amino acids. Deletions cut 5 bases from V and 4 bases from J, with 11 bases between. The CDR3 sequence: CASSRDNGETQYF. The CDR3 DNA is TGTGCCAGCAGCCGAGACAACGGAGAGACCCAGTACTTC.

This clone was detected a few times. CDR3 sequence: CAWILAGVETQYF. The CDR3 bases are TGTGCCTGGATACTAGCGGGAGTGGAGACCCAGTACTTC. This rearrangement joins TRBV30 to TRBJ2-5; 11 bases line up with TRBD2. This CDR3 region has 13 residues. V lost 4 bases and J lost 5; bases outside the gene matches: 3. Looked up from germline, CDR1 is GTSNPN and CDR2 is SVGIG (reference sequence).

The V and J genes are TRBV7-2 and TRBJ1-1; 7 nucleotides match TRBD1. The CDR3 has 18 amino acids. Losses at the gene ends were 3 bases for V and 1 base for J; bases not matched to a gene: 14. Germline CDR1 reads SGHTA; CDR2 reads FQGNSA. DNA of the CDR3: TGTGCCAGCAGCTTCCGACAGGGTCATAAATCTTGGAACACTGAAGCTTTCTTT. Translated: CASSFRQGHKSWNTEAFF.

This clone has just a few counts. The J gene is TRBJ1-2, the V gene TRBV30; D is unclear. Per germline, CDR1 GTSNPN and CDR2 SVGIG (reference sequence). V lost 0 bases and J lost 2, with 7 bases in between. This CDR3 has 13 residues. CDR3 DNA: TGTGCCTGGAGTGTTGGCCTGAACTATGGCTACACCTTC. It encodes CAWSVGLNYGYTF.

The V and J genes are TRBV19 and TRBJ2-1; D call uncertain. Looked up from germline, CDR1 is LNHDA and CDR2 is SQIVND (reference sequence). Trimming left V 5 bases short and J 4 bases short, with 12 bases between. This CDR3 is 14 amino acids long. This chain's CDR3 is CASSVPPLYNEQFF. Here the CDR3 DNA reads TGTGCCAGTAGTGTGCCTCCCCTATACAATGAGCAGTTCTTC.

This clone was counted between two and nine times. The chain recombines TRBV10-3 with TRBJ1-5, with D perhaps matching TRBD1 (5 bases). The CDR3 has 15 residues. V lost 3 bases, J lost 8 bases, and 17 bases lay in between. Germline CDR1 is ENHRY and CDR2 is SYGVKD. CDR3 nucleotide sequence: TGTGCCATCAGTGAATCGGGGGTTACAATTGAGCCCCAGCATTTT. Translation gives CAISESGVTIEPQHF.

This clone was seen only a few times. This chain links TRBV7-8 with TRBJ2-1; no reliable D call. The CDR3 sequence is 15 residues long. CDR1 and CDR2 (germline): SGHVS, FQNEAQ. Trimming took off 7 bases at V and 1 base at J, with 14 bases between the two ends. In DNA form, the CDR3 reads TGTGCCAGCAATCTCAATGGCGGATCCTACAATGAGCAGTTCTTC. Translation gives CASNLNGGSYNEQFF.

This clone was seen a handful of times. The chain recombines TRBV27 with TRBJ1-3; D perhaps matches TRBD1 (6 bases). This CDR3 has 16 amino acids. Germline CDR1 is MNHEY and CDR2 is SMNVEV (reference sequence). V lost 4 bases to trimming and J lost 2 bases, with 15 bases between them. Here the CDR3 reads CASSSTGRGPGNTIYF. In DNA, the CDR3 is TGTGCCAGCAGTTCCACGGGCAGGGGACCTGGAAACACCATATATTTT.

This clone showed up just a few times. The chain couples TRBV6-1 to TRBJ1-1; 9 bases align to TRBD1. Germline V CDR1 and CDR2: MNHNS, SASEGT. The CDR3 has 13 amino acids. Trimming at V came to 6 bases and at J to 11 bases, leaving 10 bases not matched to a gene. CDR3 loop: CASSREQGAVAFF. The CDR3 DNA reads as TGTGCCAGCAGCCGGGAACAGGGGGCGGTTGCTTTCTTT.

The chain recombines TRBV30 with TRBJ1-2; D remains ambiguous. Between the trimmed V and J ends, which lost 0 bases and 13 bases, there was a span of 12 bases. Germline CDR1 reads GTSNPN; CDR2 reads SVGIG (reference sequence). The length of the CDR3 is 11 residues. CDR3 protein: CAWSVRTVITF. The CDR3 nucleotides are TGTGCCTGGAGTGTAAGGACTGTTATCACCTTC.

The genes are TRBV6-5 and TRBJ2-5, with a weak D call TRBD1 (6 bases). Trimming shortened V by 6 bases and J by 5 bases, and 13 bases separated the two germline ends. The CDR3 consists of 13 residues. Germline CDR1 is MNHEY and CDR2 is SVGAGI. In DNA, the CDR3 is TGTGCCAGCAGGCCTACAGGGCCGGAGACCCAGTACTTC. It yields the protein CASRPTGPETQYF.

This clone was counted many times. The chain employs TRBV7-9 and TRBJ2-1, with a possible D match to TRBD2 (5 bases). This CDR3 spans 16 amino acids. Trimming shortened V by 2 bases and J by 7 bases, and 18 bases separated the two germline ends. Germline assignment: CDR1 SEHNR and CDR2 FQNEAQ (reference sequence). The CDR3 DNA is TGTGCCAGCAGCTTAACGCGGATTCTAGCTGCGAATGAGCAGTTCTTC. Its translation is CASSLTRILAANEQFF.

This clone has just a few counts. The rearrangement uses TRBV9 and TRBJ2-5; weak D call: TRBD1 (5 bases). Trimming took 0 bases from V and 5 from J, leaving 11 bases between them. Looked up from germline, CDR1 is SGDLS and CDR2 is YYNGEE. The CDR3 totals 14 residues. The CDR3 loop reads CASSVEDSKETQYF. CDR3 in DNA: TGTGCCAGCAGCGTAGAAGACAGTAAGGAGACCCAGTACTTC.

This clone was counted only a few times. The chain carries TRBV7-6 and TRBJ1-3; 8 bases fit TRBD1. The CDR3 extends over 16 amino acids. Germline CDR1 SGHVS, CDR2 FNYEAQ. The V and J ends lost 5 bases and 0 bases, in that order; junction bases with no gene match: 6. The chain's CDR3 is CASSQGQVHSGNTIYF. As DNA, the CDR3 is TGTGCCAGCAGCCAGGGACAGGTGCACTCTGGAAACACCATATATTTT. The variable domain in full, with the rest retrieved from reference TRBV7-6 and TRBJ1-3, is GAGVSQSPRYKVTKRGQDVALRCDPISGHVSLYWYRQALGQGPEFLTYFNYEAQQDKSGLPNDRFSAERPEGSISTLTIQRTEQRDSAMYRCASSQGQVHSGNTIYFGEGSWLTVV.

This clone was counted a few times. J is TRBJ1-1 and V is TRBV5-1; 7 nucleotides match TRBD1. V lost 4 bases to trimming and J lost 3 bases; unmatched junction nucleotides: 6. The length of the CDR3 is 14 residues. Per germline, CDR1 SGHRS and CDR2 YFSETQ. CDR3 nucleotides: TGCGCCAGCAGCAGAACAGGGGCGGACACTGAAGCTTTCTTT. Its protein product is CASSRTGADTEAFF.

The chain couples TRBV29-1 to TRBJ2-5, with TRBD2 identical over 7 bases. The V gene's germline CDR1 is SQVTM and CDR2 ANQGSEA. This CDR3 region has 15 residues. Germline trimming cut 5 bases from V and 5 bases from J; bases unmatched to any gene: 14. The CDR3 sequence: CSVTPGLKVGETQYF. Written as DNA, the CDR3 is TGCAGCGTTACGCCGGGACTAAAAGTCGGGGAGACCCAGTACTTC.

The V gene is TRBV27, the J gene TRBJ1-2; 8 bases are a match to TRBD1. Germline trimming cut 6 bases from V and 8 bases from J; bases unmatched to any gene: 8. Germline CDR1 is MNHEY and CDR2 is SMNVEV (reference sequence). CDR3 length equals 13 residues. In DNA form, the CDR3 reads TGTGCCAGCAGACTCGGACAGGGAGGCGGCTACACCTTC. As protein: CASRLGQGGGYTF.

The rearrangement uses TRBV4-2 and TRBJ2-7; D gene unclear. V was pared by 1 base and J by 2 bases, with 9 bases between. Germline V gene sequence: CDR1 LGHNA, CDR2 YNFKEQ. There are 14 residues in the CDR3. CDR3 in amino acids: CASSQAASTYEQYF. The DNA for the CDR3 is TGTGCCAGCAGCCAAGCAGCGAGTACCTACGAGCAGTACTTC.

Written as DNA, the CDR3 is TGTGCCAGCAGCTCAACAGGCTACGAGCAGTACTTC. As protein: CASSSTGYEQYF. The gene calls are TRBV7-9 and TRBJ2-7, with D tentatively TRBD1 (5 bases). CDR3 length: 12 amino acids. V was cut by 4 bases and J by 3 bases, with 7 bases left in between. CDR1 SEHNR and CDR2 FQNEAQ come from the germline V gene (reference sequence).